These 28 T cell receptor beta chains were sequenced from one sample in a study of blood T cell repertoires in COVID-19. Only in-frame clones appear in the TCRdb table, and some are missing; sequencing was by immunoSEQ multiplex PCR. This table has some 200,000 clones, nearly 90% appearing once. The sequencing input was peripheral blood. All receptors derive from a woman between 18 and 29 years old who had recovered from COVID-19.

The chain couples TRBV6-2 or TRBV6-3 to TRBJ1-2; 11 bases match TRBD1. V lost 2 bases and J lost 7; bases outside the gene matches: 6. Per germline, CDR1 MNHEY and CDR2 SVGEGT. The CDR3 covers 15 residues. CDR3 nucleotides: TGTGCCAGCAGTTACAAAGGACAGGGGGCGCGTGGCTACACCTTC. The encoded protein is CASSYKGQGARGYTF.

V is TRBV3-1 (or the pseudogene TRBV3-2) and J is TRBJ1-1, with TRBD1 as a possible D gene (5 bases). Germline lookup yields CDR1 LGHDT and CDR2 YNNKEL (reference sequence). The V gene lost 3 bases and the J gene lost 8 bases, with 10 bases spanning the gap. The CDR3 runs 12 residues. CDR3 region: CASSHRTSEAFF. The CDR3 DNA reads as TGTGCCAGCAGCCATAGGACAAGCGAAGCTTTCTTT.

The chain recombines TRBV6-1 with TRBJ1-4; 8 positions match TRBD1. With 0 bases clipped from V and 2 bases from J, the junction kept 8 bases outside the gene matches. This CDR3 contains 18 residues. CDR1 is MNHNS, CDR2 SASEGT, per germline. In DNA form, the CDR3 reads TGTGCCAGCAGTGAAGCGTCAGGGGGCGCGTGGACTAATGAAAAACTGTTTTTT. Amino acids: CASSEASGGAWTNEKLFF.

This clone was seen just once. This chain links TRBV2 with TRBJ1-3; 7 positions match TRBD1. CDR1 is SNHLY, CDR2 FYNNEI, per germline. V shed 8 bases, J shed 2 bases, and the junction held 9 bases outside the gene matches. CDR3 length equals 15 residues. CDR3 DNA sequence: TGTGCCAGCTCCAGACAGGGTGTCGCTGGAAACACCATATATTTT. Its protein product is CASSRQGVAGNTIYF.

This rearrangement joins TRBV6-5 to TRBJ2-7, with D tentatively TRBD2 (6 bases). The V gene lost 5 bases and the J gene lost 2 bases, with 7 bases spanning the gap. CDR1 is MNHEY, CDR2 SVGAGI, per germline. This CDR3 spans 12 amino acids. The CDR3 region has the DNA TGTGCCAGCAGTCGGGGGACCTACGAGCAGTACTTC. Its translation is CASSRGTYEQYF.

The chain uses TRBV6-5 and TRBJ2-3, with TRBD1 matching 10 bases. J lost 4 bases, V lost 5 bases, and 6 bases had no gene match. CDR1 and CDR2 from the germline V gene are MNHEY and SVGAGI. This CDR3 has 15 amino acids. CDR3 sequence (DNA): TGTGCCAGCAGTATACCGGGACAGGGGCCAGATACGCAGTATTTT. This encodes CASSIPGQGPDTQYF.

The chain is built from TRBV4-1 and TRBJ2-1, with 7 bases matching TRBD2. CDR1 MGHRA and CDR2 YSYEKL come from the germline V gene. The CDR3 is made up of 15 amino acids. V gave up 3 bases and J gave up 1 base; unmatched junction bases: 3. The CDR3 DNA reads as TGCGCCAGCAGCCAGAGGGGAGGGTCCTACAATGAGCAGTTCTTC. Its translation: CASSQRGGSYNEQFF.

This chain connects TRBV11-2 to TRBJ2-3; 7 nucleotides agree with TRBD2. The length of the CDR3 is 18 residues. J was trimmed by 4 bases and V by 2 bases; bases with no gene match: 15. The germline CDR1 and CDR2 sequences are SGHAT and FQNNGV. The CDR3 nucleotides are TGTGCCAGCAGCTTACGGCCTGCTAGCGGAACCGGGGCAGATACGCAGTATTTT. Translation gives CASSLRPASGTGADTQYF.

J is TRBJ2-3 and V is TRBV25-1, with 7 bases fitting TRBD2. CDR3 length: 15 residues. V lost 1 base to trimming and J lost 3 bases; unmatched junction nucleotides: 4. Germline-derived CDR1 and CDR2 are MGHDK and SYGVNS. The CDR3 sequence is CASSESGEGTDTQYF. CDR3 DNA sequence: TGTGCCAGCAGTGAATCCGGGGAGGGAACAGATACGCAGTATTTT.

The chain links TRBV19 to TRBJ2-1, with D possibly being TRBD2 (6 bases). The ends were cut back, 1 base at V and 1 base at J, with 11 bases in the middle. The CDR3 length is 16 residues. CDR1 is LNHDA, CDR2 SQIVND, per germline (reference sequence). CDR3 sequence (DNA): TGTGCCAGTAGTATAGGGCGGGACCGATCCTACAATGAGCAGTTCTTC. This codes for CASSIGRDRSYNEQFF.

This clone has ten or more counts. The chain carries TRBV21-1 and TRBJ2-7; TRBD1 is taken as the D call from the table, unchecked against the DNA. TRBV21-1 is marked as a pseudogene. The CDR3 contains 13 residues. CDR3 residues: CASSKNRGHEQYF. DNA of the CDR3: TGTGCCAGCAGCAAAAACAGGGGGCACGAGCAGTACTTC.

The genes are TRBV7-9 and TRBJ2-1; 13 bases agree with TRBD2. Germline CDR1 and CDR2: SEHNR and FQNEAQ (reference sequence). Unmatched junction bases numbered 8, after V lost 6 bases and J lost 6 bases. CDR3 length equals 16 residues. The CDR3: CASRDRTSGSPNEQFF. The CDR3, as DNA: TGTGCCAGCAGGGATAGGACTAGCGGGAGCCCCAATGAGCAGTTCTTC.

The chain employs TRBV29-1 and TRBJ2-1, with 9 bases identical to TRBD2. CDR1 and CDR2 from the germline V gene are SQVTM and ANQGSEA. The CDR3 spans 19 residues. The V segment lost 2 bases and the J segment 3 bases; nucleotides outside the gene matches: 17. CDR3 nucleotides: TGCAGCGTTGAACTAAGATCTCTAGCGGGACCGCGAAGCTACAATGAGCAGTTCTTC. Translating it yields CSVELRSLAGPRSYNEQFF.

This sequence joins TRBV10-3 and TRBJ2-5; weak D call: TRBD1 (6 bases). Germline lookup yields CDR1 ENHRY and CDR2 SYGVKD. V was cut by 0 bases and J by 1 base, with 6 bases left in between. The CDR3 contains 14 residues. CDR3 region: CAISESGGQETQYF. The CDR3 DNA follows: TGTGCCATCAGTGAGTCAGGGGGCCAAGAGACCCAGTACTTC.

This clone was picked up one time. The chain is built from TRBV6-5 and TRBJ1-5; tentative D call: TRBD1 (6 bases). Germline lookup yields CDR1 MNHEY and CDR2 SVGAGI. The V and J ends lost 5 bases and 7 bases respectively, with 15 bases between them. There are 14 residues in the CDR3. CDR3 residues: CASSTKGGAQPQHF. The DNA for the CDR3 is TGTGCCAGCAGTACGAAGGGGGGGGCACAGCCCCAGCATTTT.

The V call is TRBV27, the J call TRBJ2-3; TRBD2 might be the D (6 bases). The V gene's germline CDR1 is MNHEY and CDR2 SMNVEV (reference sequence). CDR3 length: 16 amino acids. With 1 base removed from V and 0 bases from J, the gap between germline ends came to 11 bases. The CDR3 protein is CASSLYSGLSTDTQYF. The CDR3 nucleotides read TGTGCCAGCAGTTTATATAGCGGTCTGAGCACAGATACGCAGTATTTT.

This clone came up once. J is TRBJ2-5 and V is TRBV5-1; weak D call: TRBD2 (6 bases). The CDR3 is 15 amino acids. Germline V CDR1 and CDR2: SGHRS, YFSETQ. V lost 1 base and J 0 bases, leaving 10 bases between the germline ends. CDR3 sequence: CASSLFGDYQETQYF. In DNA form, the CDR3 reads TGCGCCAGCAGCTTGTTTGGGGACTACCAAGAGACCCAGTACTTC.

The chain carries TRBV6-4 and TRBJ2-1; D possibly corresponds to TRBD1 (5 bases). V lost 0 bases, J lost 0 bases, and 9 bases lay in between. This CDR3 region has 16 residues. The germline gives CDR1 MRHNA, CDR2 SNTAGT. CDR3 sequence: CASSDSNRSSYNEQFF. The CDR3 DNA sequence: TGTGCCAGCAGTGACTCGAACAGGAGCTCCTACAATGAGCAGTTCTTC.

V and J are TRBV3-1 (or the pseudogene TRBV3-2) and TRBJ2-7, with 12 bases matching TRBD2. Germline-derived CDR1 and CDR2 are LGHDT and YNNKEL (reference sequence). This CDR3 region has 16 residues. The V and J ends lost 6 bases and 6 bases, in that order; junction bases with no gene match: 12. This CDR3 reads CASRFKLAGGGSEQYF. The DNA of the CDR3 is TGTGCCAGCAGATTTAAACTAGCGGGAGGCGGTAGCGAGCAGTACTTC.

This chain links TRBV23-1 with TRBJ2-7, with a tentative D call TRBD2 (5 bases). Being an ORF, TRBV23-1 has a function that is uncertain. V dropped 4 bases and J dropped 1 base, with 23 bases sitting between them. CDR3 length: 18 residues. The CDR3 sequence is CASSPPHSGELKSYEQYF. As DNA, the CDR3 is TGCGCCAGCAGTCCCCCCCATTCCGGGGAGTTGAAGTCCTACGAGCAGTACTTC.

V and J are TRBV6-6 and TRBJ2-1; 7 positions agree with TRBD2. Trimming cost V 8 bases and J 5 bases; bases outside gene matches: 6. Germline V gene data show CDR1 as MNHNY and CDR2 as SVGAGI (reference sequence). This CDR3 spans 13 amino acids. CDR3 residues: CASGLTSHNEQFF. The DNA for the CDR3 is TGTGCCAGCGGACTGACTAGCCACAATGAGCAGTTCTTC.

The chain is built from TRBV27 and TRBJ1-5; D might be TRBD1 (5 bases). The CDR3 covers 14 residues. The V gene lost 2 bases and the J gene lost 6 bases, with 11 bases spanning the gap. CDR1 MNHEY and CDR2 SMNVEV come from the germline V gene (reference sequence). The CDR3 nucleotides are TGTGCCAGCAGTTTAGCAGGGAACGGTCAGCCCCAGCATTTT. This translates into CASSLAGNGQPQHF.

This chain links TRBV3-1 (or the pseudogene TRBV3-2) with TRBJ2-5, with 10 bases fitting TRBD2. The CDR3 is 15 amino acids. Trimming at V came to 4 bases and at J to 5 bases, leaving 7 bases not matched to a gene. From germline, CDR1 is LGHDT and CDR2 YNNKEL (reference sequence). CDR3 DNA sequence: TGTGCCAGCAGCCGCCGACTAGCGGGCCGGGAGACCCAGTACTTC. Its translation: CASSRRLAGRETQYF.

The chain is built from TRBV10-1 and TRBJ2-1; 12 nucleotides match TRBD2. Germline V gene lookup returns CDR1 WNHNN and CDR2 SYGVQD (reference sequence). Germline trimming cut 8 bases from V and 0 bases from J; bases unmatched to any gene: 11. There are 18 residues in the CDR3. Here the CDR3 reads CASGHGTSGPRSYNEQFF. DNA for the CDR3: TGCGCCAGCGGACACGGGACTAGCGGGCCCCGCTCCTACAATGAGCAGTTCTTC.

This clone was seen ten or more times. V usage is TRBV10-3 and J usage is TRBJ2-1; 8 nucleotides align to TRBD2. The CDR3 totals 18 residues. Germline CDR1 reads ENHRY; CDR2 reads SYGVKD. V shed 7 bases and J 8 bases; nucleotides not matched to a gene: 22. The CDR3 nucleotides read TGTGCCATCACAGGCGCCGGGGCTAGCGGGTTTCCTCTAGATGAGCAGTTCTTC. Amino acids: CAITGAGASGFPLDEQFF.

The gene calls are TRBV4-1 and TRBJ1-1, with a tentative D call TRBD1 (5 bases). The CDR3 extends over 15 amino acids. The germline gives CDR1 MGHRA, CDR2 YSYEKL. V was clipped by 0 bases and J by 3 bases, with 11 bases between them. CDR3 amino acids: CASSQEIRVYTEAFF. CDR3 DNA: TGCGCCAGCAGCCAAGAAATCAGGGTTTACACTGAAGCTTTCTTT.

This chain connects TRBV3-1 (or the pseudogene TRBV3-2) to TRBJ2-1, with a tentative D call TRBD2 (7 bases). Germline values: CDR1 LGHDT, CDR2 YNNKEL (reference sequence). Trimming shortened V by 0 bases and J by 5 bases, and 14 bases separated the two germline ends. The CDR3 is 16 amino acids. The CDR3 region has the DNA TGTGCCAGCAGCCAAGATCCAGGGAGGGGGAACAATGAGCAGTTCTTC. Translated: CASSQDPGRGNNEQFF.

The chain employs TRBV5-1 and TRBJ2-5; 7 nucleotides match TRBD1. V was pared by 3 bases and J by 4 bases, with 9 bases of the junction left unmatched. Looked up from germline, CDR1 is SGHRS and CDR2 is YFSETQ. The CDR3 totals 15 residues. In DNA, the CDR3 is TGCGCCAGCAGCTCTCGACAGGGTGTAGGAGAGACCCAGTACTTC. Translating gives CASSSRQGVGETQYF.